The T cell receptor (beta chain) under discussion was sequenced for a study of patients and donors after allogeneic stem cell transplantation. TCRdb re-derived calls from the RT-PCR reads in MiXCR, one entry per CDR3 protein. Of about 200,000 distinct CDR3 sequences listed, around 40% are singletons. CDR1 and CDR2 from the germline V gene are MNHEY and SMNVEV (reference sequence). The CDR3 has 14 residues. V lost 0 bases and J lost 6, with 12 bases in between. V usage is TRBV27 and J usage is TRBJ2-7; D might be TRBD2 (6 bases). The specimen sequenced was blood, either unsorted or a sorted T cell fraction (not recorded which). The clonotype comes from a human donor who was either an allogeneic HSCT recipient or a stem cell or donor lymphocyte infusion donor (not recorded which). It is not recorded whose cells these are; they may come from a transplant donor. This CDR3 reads CASSLSFGRIEQYF. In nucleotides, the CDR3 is TGTGCCAGCAGTTTATCGTTCGGGAGAATCGAGCAGTACTTC.